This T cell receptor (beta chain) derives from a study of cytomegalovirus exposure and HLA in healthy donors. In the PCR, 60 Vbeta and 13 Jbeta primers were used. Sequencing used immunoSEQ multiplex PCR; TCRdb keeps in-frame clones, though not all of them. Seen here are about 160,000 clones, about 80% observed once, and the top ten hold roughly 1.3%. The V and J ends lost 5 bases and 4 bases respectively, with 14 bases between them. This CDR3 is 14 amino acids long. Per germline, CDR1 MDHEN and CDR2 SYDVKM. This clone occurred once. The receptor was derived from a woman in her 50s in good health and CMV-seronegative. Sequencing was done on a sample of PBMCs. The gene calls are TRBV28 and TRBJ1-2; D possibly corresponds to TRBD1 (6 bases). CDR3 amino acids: CASSQGQIFYGYTF. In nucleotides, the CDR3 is TGTGCCAGCAGTCAAGGACAGATCTTCTATGGCTACACCTTC.